The 27 T cell receptor beta chains presented below share a single source sample, sequenced in a study of cytomegalovirus exposure and HLA in healthy donors (dated by TCRdb to the late 2010s). The library was prepared using the immunoSEQ multiplex PCR assay. For the multiplex PCR, a mixture combining 60 forward primers for TCR Vbeta segments and 13 reverse primers for TCR Jbeta segments was used. Not all clones reach the TCRdb copy of this immuneACCESS table, which keeps in-frame sequences only. Checked studies attribute under half of the gap to unresolved V genes and leave the rest unexplained. This sample has approximately 160,000 clones in its table, and roughly 80% of those were observed once. 4.9% of the sample belongs to the ten largest clones. Sequencing input: PBMCs. All receptors derive from a male donor in good health and CMV-seronegative.

The chain is built from TRBV14 and TRBJ2-7, with a tentative D call TRBD1 (6 bases). V was trimmed by 1 base and J by 0 bases, leaving 7 bases between them. CDR3 size: 14 residues. Germline loops: CDR1 SGHDN, CDR2 FVKESK. In DNA, the CDR3 is TGTGCCAGCAGCCAAGCCAGGGGCTCCTACGAGCAGTACTTC. This encodes CASSQARGSYEQYF.

The gene calls are TRBV6-1 and TRBJ1-2; D might be TRBD1 (5 bases). Germline V gene lookup returns CDR1 MNHNS and CDR2 SASEGT. The CDR3 consists of 13 residues. The germline V and J ends were trimmed by 5 bases and 4 bases, with 11 bases remaining between them. The CDR3 DNA reads as TGTGCCAGCAGTTCGGACACCCTCTATGGCTACACCTTC. Translating gives CASSSDTLYGYTF.

This chain links TRBV6-6 with TRBJ2-3, with TRBD1 as a possible D gene (6 bases). The CDR3 totals 15 residues. V dropped 7 bases and J dropped 2 bases, with 16 bases sitting between them. The germline gives CDR1 MNHNY, CDR2 SVGAGI (reference sequence). CDR3 in DNA: TGTGCCAGCACAGGGTACAGGGTAACCACAGATACGCAGTATTTT. Translating gives CASTGYRVTTDTQYF.

The chain combines TRBV12-5 with TRBJ2-1; D possibly corresponds to TRBD1 (6 bases). This CDR3 has 16 amino acids. The germline V gene encodes CDR1 LGHNT and CDR2 FRNRAP. The V end lost 0 bases, the J end lost 7 bases, and 16 bases lay between the germline ends. CDR3 region: CASGLVNRAGKNEQFF. CDR3 DNA: TGTGCTAGTGGTTTGGTAAACAGGGCAGGAAAGAATGAGCAGTTCTTC.

The V gene is TRBV7-9, the J gene TRBJ2-5; 8 nucleotides align to TRBD2. The CDR3 is made up of 14 amino acids. Germline assignment: CDR1 SEHNR and CDR2 FQNEAQ (reference sequence). V trimming: 0 bases; J trimming: 4 bases; junction bases outside the gene matches: 1. Here the CDR3 reads CASSLAAGGETQYF. In DNA form, the CDR3 reads TGTGCCAGCAGCTTAGCTGCGGGGGGAGAGACCCAGTACTTC.

The rearrangement joins TRBV4-3 to TRBJ2-1; 9 bases match TRBD1. The V gene's germline CDR1 is LGHNA and CDR2 YSLEER. The V gene end was trimmed by 2 bases and the J gene end by 8 bases; junction bases not matched to a gene: 19. The CDR3 covers 19 residues. The CDR3, as DNA: TGCGCCAGCAGCCAACAAGCAGGAACAGGGGGCCAAATTTGGTATGAGCAGTTCTTC. This sequence encodes CASSQQAGTGGQIWYEQFF.

The chain couples TRBV7-2 to TRBJ2-3; 10 nucleotides match TRBD2. The CDR3 sequence is 16 residues long. V was pared by 2 bases and J by 6 bases, with 8 bases of the junction left unmatched. Per the germline V gene, CDR1 is SGHTA and CDR2 is FQGNSA. In nucleotides, the CDR3 is TGTGCCAGCAGCTTACTAGCGGGAGTTTCCCCCGATACGCAGTATTTT. This codes for CASSLLAGVSPDTQYF.

This clone was recorded only once. The rearrangement links TRBV6-1 to TRBJ1-6; TRBD1 might be the D (6 bases). CDR3 length: 15 residues. The V and J ends lost 5 bases and 6 bases respectively, with 14 bases between them. Germline loops: CDR1 MNHNS, CDR2 SASEGT. CDR3 loop: CASSSQGMGNSPLHF. The CDR3 DNA is TGTGCCAGCAGTTCTCAGGGGATGGGTAATTCACCCCTCCACTTT.

This clone was picked up a small number of times. The chain employs TRBV7-9 and TRBJ2-7, with 7 nucleotides matching TRBD1. The ends lost 5 bases at V and 1 base at J; junction bases unmatched: 11. The CDR3 sequence is 16 residues long. Germline CDR1 reads SEHNR; CDR2 reads FQNEAQ (reference sequence). DNA of the CDR3: TGTGCCAGCAGCAGGGCCGACAGGGTAGGGTCCTACGAGCAGTACTTC. It is translated as CASSRADRVGSYEQYF.

This chain links TRBV6-6 with TRBJ2-3; D perhaps matches TRBD2 (6 bases). CDR3 length equals 15 residues. Trimming took off 2 bases at V and 2 bases at J, with 11 bases between the two ends. CDR1 and CDR2 (germline): MNHNY, SVGAGI (reference sequence). The CDR3 nucleotides read TGTGCCAGCAGTTACGGCGGGACGGCCACAGATACGCAGTATTTT. Its protein is CASSYGGTATDTQYF.

The chain joins TRBV6-5 to TRBJ1-1, with TRBD1 matching over 8 bases. Trimming removed 8 bases from V and 9 bases from J; junction bases left unmatched: 5. Germline assignment: CDR1 MNHEY and CDR2 SVGAGI. CDR3 length: 11 amino acids. This chain's CDR3 is CASGQGAKAFF. In DNA form, the CDR3 reads TGTGCCAGCGGGCAGGGGGCGAAAGCTTTCTTT.

This clone was counted a single time. V gene TRBV6-5 combines with J gene TRBJ2-2; weak D call: TRBD1 (6 bases). This CDR3 spans 13 amino acids. V was trimmed by 5 bases and J by 7 bases, leaving 11 bases between them. Germline V gene data show CDR1 as MNHEY and CDR2 as SVGAGI. In DNA form, the CDR3 reads TGTGCCAGCAGTGTACAGGGTTTCGGGGAGCTGTTTTTT. Its protein product is CASSVQGFGELFF.

CDR3 region: CASSYSGIGNQPQHF. CDR3 DNA sequence: TGTGCCAGCAGTTACTCAGGAATCGGGAATCAGCCCCAGCATTTT. V usage is TRBV6-5 and J usage is TRBJ1-5; D unresolved. Germline V lookup: CDR1 MNHEY, CDR2 SVGAGI. V lost 0 bases to trimming and J lost 4 bases, with 10 bases between them. The CDR3 runs to 15 residues.

A few counts support this clone. The V and J genes are TRBV6-1 and TRBJ1-5, with D possibly matching TRBD1 (6 bases). Germline CDR1 MNHNS, CDR2 SASEGT. Between the trimmed V and J ends, which lost 5 bases and 5 bases, there was a span of 10 bases. This CDR3 is 13 amino acids long. The CDR3, as DNA: TGTGCCAGCAGTCCGAAGGGGGATCAGCCCCAGCATTTT. Residues: CASSPKGDQPQHF.

This rearrangement joins TRBV27 to TRBJ2-2, with 8 bases lining up with TRBD2. J gave up 7 bases and V 6 bases, and 22 bases lay outside the gene matches. CDR1 is MNHEY, CDR2 SMNVEV, per germline (reference sequence). The CDR3 contains 19 residues. The CDR3 loop reads CASRGGAGALGGLGGELFF. Here the CDR3 DNA reads TGTGCCAGCAGAGGGGGAGCGGGGGCGCTCGGGGGCCTGGGCGGGGAGCTGTTTTTT.

The chain uses TRBV2 and TRBJ2-7, with 10 bases fitting TRBD1. V dropped 4 bases and J dropped 3; count of bases not matched to a gene: 12. This CDR3 has 17 residues. Germline CDR1 is SNHLY and CDR2 is FYNNEI. CDR3 amino acids: CASSGGQGTLGLYEQYF. CDR3 DNA sequence: TGTGCCAGCAGTGGGGGACAGGGGACCTTAGGACTCTACGAGCAGTACTTC. Complete variable domain (other parts from reference TRBV2 and TRBJ2-7): EPEVTQTPSHQVTQMGQEVILRCVPISNHLYFYWYRQILGQKVEFLVSFYNNEISEKSEIFDDQFSVERPDGSNFTLKIRSTKLEDSAMYFCASSGGQGTLGLYEQYFGPGTRLTVT.

DNA of the CDR3: TGTGCCAGCTCACCAATAGGCGGGCGTACTGAAAAACTGTTTTTT. Translation gives CASSPIGGRTEKLFF. This chain joins TRBV18 and TRBJ1-4; D is ambiguous. The length of the CDR3 is 15 residues. Deletions cut 2 bases from V and 7 bases from J, with 14 bases between. The germline gives CDR1 KGHSH, CDR2 LQKENI.

This chain uses TRBV2 with TRBJ2-3; no firm D call. Germline assignment: CDR1 SNHLY and CDR2 FYNNEI. Trimming cost V 6 bases and J 0 bases, with 7 bases left between them. The CDR3 extends over 13 amino acids. CDR3 coding DNA: TGTGCCAGCAGACAGACAAGCACAGATACGCAGTATTTT. The encoded protein is CASRQTSTDTQYF.

The V gene is TRBV6-6, the J gene TRBJ2-7; TRBD1 aligns across 9 bases. The CDR3 totals 14 residues. Germline V gene lookup returns CDR1 MNHNY and CDR2 SVGAGI (reference sequence). With 6 bases clipped from V and 5 bases from J, the junction kept 8 bases outside the gene matches. Here the CDR3 DNA reads TGTGCCAGCAGGAGGGGGACAGGGACCGACGAGCAGTACTTC. Translation: CASRRGTGTDEQYF.

The CDR3 coding sequence is TGTGCCAGCAGCTTTGATGAGGCGGGTGTACGGTACTTC. Amino acids: CASSFDEAGVRYF. The rearrangement joins TRBV7-3 to TRBJ2-4, with D tentatively TRBD2 (5 bases). V was pared by 3 bases and J by 15 bases, with 18 bases between. Germline lookup yields CDR1 SGHTA and CDR2 FQGTGA. This CDR3 spans 13 amino acids.

V usage is TRBV7-9 and J usage is TRBJ2-5; D possibly corresponds to TRBD2 (5 bases). The CDR3 has 14 amino acids. Germline V lookup: CDR1 SEHNR, CDR2 FQNEAQ (reference sequence). The V gene lost 2 bases and the J gene lost 5 bases, with 12 bases spanning the gap. CDR3 nucleotides: TGTGCCAGCAGCTTATCCCCTGGCGGGGAGACCCAGTACTTC. Translating gives CASSLSPGGETQYF. Based on the CDR3 plus reference TRBV7-9 and TRBJ2-5, the full variable domain is DTGVSQNPRHKITKRGQNVTFRCDPISEHNRLYWYRQTLGQGPEFLTYFQNEAQLEKSRLLSDRFSAERPKGSFSTLEIQRTEQGDSAMYLCASSLSPGGETQYFGPGTRLLVL.

V usage is TRBV30 and J usage is TRBJ2-1; D is perhaps TRBD1 (5 bases). Germline CDR1 GTSNPN, CDR2 SVGIG (reference sequence). The germline V and J ends were trimmed by 1 base and 0 bases, with 7 bases remaining between them. The CDR3 is 14 residues long. This CDR3 reads CAWSADSSYNEQFF. The CDR3 nucleotides are TGTGCCTGGAGTGCCGACAGCTCCTACAATGAGCAGTTCTTC.

A few counts support this clone. The chain combines TRBV6-5 with TRBJ1-1; TRBD1 matches 8 bases. The V and J ends lost 3 bases and 6 bases, in that order; junction bases with no gene match: 9. The CDR3 is 15 amino acids. CDR1 is MNHEY, CDR2 SVGAGI, per germline. The CDR3 coding sequence is TGTGCCAGCAGTTATGGACAGGGCGTATGGTCTGAAGCTTTCTTT. This codes for CASSYGQGVWSEAFF.

The chain recombines TRBV5-1 with TRBJ2-3, with TRBD1 matching 7 bases. This CDR3 region has 16 residues. Germline values: CDR1 SGHRS, CDR2 YFSETQ. Trimming took 0 bases from V and 2 from J; bases not matched to a gene: 6. The CDR3 reads CASSLGDRRNTDTQYF. CDR3 in DNA: TGCGCCAGCAGCTTGGGGGACAGACGGAACACAGATACGCAGTATTTT.

V and J are TRBV19 and TRBJ2-5, with D uncertain. With the DNA end fitting TRBJ2-7 better, the J assignment may be wrong. Looked up from germline, CDR1 is LNHDA and CDR2 is SQIVND (reference sequence). This CDR3 is built from 12 residues. The CDR3 sequence is CASSGLADEQYF. In nucleotides, the CDR3 is TGTGCCAGTAGTGGGCTCGCAGACGAGCAGTACTTC.

In DNA, the CDR3 is TGTGCCAGCAGTTCGGGGGGGGCTGAAAACTATGGCTACACCTTC. This gives the protein CASSSGGAENYGYTF. The V call is TRBV6-5, the J call TRBJ1-2; D might be TRBD1 (6 bases). The CDR3 runs 15 residues. V lost 4 bases and J 2 bases, leaving 14 bases between the germline ends. Germline CDR1 reads MNHEY; CDR2 reads SVGAGI.

The J gene is TRBJ1-1, the V gene TRBV29-1; D gene ambiguous. The CDR3 runs 15 residues. Trimming stripped 1 base from V and 2 bases from J, with 14 bases between. The germline CDR1 and CDR2 sequences are SQVTM and ANQGSEA. The CDR3 here is CSVEVVSSLNTEAFF. The CDR3 DNA is TGCAGCGTTGAAGTGGTCTCATCACTTAACACTGAAGCTTTCTTT.